This T cell receptor (beta chain) was found in a study of blood T cell repertoires in COVID-19. Across the whole study: Sources were T cells, B-cell-depleted T cells, or PBMCs; the material itself was cDNA or gDNA.

This clone was found a few times. V gave up 1 base and J gave up 5 bases; unmatched junction bases: 4. The CDR3 sequence is 15 residues long. Germline CDR1 LGHDT, CDR2 YNNKEL (reference sequence). Authors' analysis steps: Amplified reference gene primers provided the basis for estimating nucleated cell counts. Some clones are missing from TCRdb's copy, which holds only in-frame ones; the method was immunoSEQ multiplex PCR. The DNA was the basis for D and trimming; V, J and clone size are from that table. Of 130,000 to 150,000 clones listed, about 79% are singletons. Recovery among Cohort 3 donors was established by two negative PCRs, clearance, or symptom resolution.

This receptor was identified in a man between 50 and 59 years old who had recovered from COVID-19. The J gene is TRBJ2-2, the V gene TRBV3-1 (or the pseudogene TRBV3-2); 7 bases match TRBD2. The sequencing sample was made of PBMCs or T cells enriched from blood (not recorded which). The CDR3 loop is CASSQVWGGTGELFF. The CDR3 DNA follows: TGTGCCAGCAGCCAAGTGTGGGGGGGGACCGGGGAGCTGTTTTTT.